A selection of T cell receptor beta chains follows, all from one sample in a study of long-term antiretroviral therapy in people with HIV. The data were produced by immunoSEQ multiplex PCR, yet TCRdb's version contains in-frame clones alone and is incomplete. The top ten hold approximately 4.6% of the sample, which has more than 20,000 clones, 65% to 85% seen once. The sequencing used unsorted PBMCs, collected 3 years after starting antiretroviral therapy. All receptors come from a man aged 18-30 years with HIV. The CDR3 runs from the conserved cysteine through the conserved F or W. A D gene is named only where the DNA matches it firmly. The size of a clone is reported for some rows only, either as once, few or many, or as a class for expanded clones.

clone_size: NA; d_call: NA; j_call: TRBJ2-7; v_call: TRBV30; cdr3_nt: TGTGCCTGGAGCCTGGGACGGGCCTACGAGCAGTACTTC; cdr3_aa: CAWSLGRAYEQYF
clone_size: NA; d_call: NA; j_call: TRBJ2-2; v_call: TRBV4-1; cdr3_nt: TGCGCCAGCAGCCAAGACCCCGGAAGGGGCCGCCTAGGTCTAGGCGGGGAGCTGTTTTTT; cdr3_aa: CASSQDPGRGRLGLGGELFF
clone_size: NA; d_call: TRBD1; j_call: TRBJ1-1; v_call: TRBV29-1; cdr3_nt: TGCAGTGGTAGGGGGCCAGGCACTGAAGCTTTCTTT; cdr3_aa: CSGRGPGTEAFF
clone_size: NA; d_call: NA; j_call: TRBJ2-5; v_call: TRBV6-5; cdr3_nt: TGTGCCAGCAGTCTCCTAGGGACTGATGGGGAGACCCAGTACTTC; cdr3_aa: CASSLLGTDGETQYF
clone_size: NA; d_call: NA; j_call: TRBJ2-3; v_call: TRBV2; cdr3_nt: TGTGCCATCAACGACCCAGATACGCAGTATTTT; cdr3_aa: CAINDPDTQYF
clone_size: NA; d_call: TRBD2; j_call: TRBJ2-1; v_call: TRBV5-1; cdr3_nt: TGCGCCAGCAGCTTCGGGGCGGGGGGGATGGATGAGCAGTTCTTC; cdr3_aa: CASSFGAGGMDEQFF
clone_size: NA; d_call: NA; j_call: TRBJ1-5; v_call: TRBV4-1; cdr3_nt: TGCGCCAGCAGCCAACGATGGGGACTCCCGAATCAGCCCCAGCATTTT; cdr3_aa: CASSQRWGLPNQPQHF
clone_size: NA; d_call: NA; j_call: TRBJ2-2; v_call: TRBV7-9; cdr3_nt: TGTGCCAGCAGCTTAGCGTTTGATCGGGGCCCGAACACCGGGGAGCTGTTTTTT; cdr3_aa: CASSLAFDRGPNTGELFF
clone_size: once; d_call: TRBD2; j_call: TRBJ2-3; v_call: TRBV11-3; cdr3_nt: TGTGCCAGCAGCTCCGATAGCGGGGGGGGCACAGATACGCAGTATTTT; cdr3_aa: CASSSDSGGGTDTQYF
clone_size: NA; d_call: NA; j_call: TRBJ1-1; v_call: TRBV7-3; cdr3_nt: TGTGCCAGCAGCTTCGGGGGGGGCACTGAAGCTTTCTTT; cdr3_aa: CASSFGGGTEAFF
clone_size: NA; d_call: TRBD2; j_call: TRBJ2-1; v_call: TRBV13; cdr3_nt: TGTGCCAGCAGCCAAACCGGGACTACTTACAATGAGCAGTTCTTC; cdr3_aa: CASSQTGTTYNEQFF
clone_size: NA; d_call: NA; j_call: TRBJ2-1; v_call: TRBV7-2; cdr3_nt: TGTGCCAGCAGCCCCGGAGGGTCCTACAATGAGCAGTTCTTC; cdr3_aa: CASSPGGSYNEQFF
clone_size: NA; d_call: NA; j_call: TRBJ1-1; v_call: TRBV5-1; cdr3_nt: TGCGCCAGTACCCCCGGTGACGGAGACATGAACACTGAAGCTTTCTTT; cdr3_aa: CASTPGDGDMNTEAFF
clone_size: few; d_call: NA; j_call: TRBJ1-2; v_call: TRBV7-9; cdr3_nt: TGTGCCAGCAGCTTGGGACAAAACTATGGCTACACCTTC; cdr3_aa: CASSLGQNYGYTF
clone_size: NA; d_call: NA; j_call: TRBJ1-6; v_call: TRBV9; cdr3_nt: TGTGCCAGCAGCGTATCCCTCGGCTATAATTCACCCCTCCACTTT; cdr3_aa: CASSVSLGYNSPLHF
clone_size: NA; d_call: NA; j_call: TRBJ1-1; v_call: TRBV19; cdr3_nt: TGTGCCACCACGCCCCAACACGGGATGAACACTGAAGCTTTCTTT; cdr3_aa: CATTPQHGMNTEAFF
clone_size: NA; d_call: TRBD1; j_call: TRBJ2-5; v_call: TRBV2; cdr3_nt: TGTGCCAGCAGTGTATCGACAGGGAGACAAGAGACCCAGTACTTC; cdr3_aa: CASSVSTGRQETQYF
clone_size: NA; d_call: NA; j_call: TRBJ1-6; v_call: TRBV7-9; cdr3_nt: TGTGCCAGCAGCTCCCTTGATACACCCCTCCACTTT; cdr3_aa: CASSSLDTPLHF
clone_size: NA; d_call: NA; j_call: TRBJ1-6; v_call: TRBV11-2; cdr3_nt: TGTGCCAGCAGACTGGGACTCGGTAATTCACCCCTCCACTTT; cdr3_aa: CASRLGLGNSPLHF
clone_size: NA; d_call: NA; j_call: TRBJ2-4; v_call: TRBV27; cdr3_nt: TGTGCCAGCAGTTTATGGGCTTTAGCCAAAAACATTCAGTACTTC; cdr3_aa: CASSLWALAKNIQYF
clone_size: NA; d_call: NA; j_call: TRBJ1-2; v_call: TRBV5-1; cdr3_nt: TGCGCCAGCAGCGGGGGGGCCAATGGCTACACCTTC; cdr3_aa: CASSGGANGYTF
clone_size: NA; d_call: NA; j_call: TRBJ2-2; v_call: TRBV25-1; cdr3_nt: TGTGCCAGCAGTGGATTTCCTACGAACACCGGGGAGCTGTTTTTT; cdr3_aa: CASSGFPTNTGELFF
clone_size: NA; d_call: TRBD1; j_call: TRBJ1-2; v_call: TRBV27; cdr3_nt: TGTGCCAGCAGTTCTGGACAGGGACCCTATGGCTACACCTTC; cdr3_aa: CASSSGQGPYGYTF